The 18 T cell receptor beta chains presented below share a single source sample, sequenced in a study of cytomegalovirus exposure and HLA in healthy donors. PCR primers comprised 60 Vbeta and 13 Jbeta primers. Libraries were prepared by immunoSEQ multiplex PCR; TCRdb keeps only in-frame clonotypes and omits some of them. The sample includes 170,000 or so clones, 70% to 90% seen only once; the top ten take under 5%. The sequencing sample was made of PBMCs. The receptors here all came from a girl aged 5 to 17 in good health and CMV-seropositive.

V and J are TRBV18 and TRBJ2-1; D not resolved. The germline V gene encodes CDR1 KGHSH and CDR2 LQKENI. The CDR3 consists of 15 residues. V shed 1 base and J shed 5 bases, with 12 bases lying between them. CDR3 nucleotides: TGTGCCAGCTCACCACTCCCGGTGCGTAACAATGAGCAGTTCTTC. As protein: CASSPLPVRNNEQFF.

This sequence joins TRBV27 and TRBJ2-7; 11 bases match TRBD1. This CDR3 contains 13 residues. Unmatched junction bases numbered 9, after V lost 8 bases and J lost 9 bases. Germline V CDR1 and CDR2: MNHEY, SMNVEV (reference sequence). CDR3 protein: CASGTGGGLGQYF. The DNA for the CDR3 is TGTGCCAGCGGGACAGGGGGGGGCCTGGGGCAGTACTTC.

The rearrangement joins TRBV2 to TRBJ1-4, with D uncertain. Germline CDR1 and CDR2: SNHLY and FYNNEI. Trimming stripped 8 bases from V and 1 base from J, with 17 bases between. This CDR3 comprises 16 residues. CDR3 region: CASRGAIRLTNEKLFF. The CDR3 nucleotides are TGTGCCAGCCGGGGTGCAATCAGGCTAACTAATGAAAAACTGTTTTTT.

The rearrangement uses TRBV9 and TRBJ1-2, with TRBD1 matching 7 bases. The trim removed 0 bases at V and 1 base at J, leaving 6 bases unmatched. Germline CDR1 and CDR2: SGDLS and YYNGEE. This CDR3 spans 16 amino acids. The CDR3 nucleotides are TGTGCCAGCAGCGTAGCTGGGACAGACCATAACTATGGCTACACCTTC. Its protein is CASSVAGTDHNYGYTF.

The chain joins TRBV6-1 to TRBJ1-4; TRBD1 agrees at 10 bases. This CDR3 is 15 amino acids long. From germline, CDR1 is MNHNS and CDR2 SASEGT. After removal of 5 bases from V and 7 bases from J, the junction contained 7 bases not matched to a gene. CDR3 amino acids: CASSLRTGGFEKLFF. CDR3 nucleotides: TGTGCCAGCAGTCTTCGGACAGGGGGTTTTGAAAAACTGTTTTTT.

This sequence joins TRBV7-3 and TRBJ1-1, with TRBD1 matching 7 bases. CDR3 length: 14 amino acids. Trimming removed 6 bases from V and 4 bases from J; junction bases left unmatched: 8. CDR1 and CDR2 (germline): SGHTA, FQGTGA. The CDR3 coding sequence is TGTGCCAGCAGTCCAGGGGGTAGAGCCACTGAAGCTTTCTTT. Protein: CASSPGGRATEAFF.

A single count supports this clone. The chain joins TRBV12-5 to TRBJ2-7; 7 bases agree with TRBD1. This CDR3 has 15 amino acids. Germline trimming cut 5 bases from V and 0 bases from J; bases unmatched to any gene: 7. The germline V gene has CDR1 LGHNT and CDR2 FRNRAP. CDR3 in amino acids: CASGRGQLSSYEQYF. CDR3 in DNA: TGTGCTAGTGGTCGGGGACAGCTGAGCTCCTACGAGCAGTACTTC.

The chain uses TRBV19 and TRBJ2-1; D may be TRBD1 (6 bases). With 1 base removed from V and 4 bases from J, the gap between germline ends came to 8 bases. Germline lookup yields CDR1 LNHDA and CDR2 SQIVND (reference sequence). This CDR3 comprises 14 residues. The CDR3 here is CASSIADRYNEQFF. The DNA for the CDR3 is TGTGCCAGTAGTATAGCGGACAGATACAATGAGCAGTTCTTC.

V and J are TRBV5-4 and TRBJ2-5, with D perhaps matching TRBD1 (6 bases). The CDR3 extends over 17 amino acids. Looked up from germline, CDR1 is SGHNT and CDR2 is YYREEE (reference sequence). Trimming took 4 bases from V and 4 from J, leaving 23 bases between them. The CDR3 coding sequence is TGTGCCAGCAGCCCCGGCCCCCACAGGGTCGGCGGAGAGACCCAGTACTTC. Its protein is CASSPGPHRVGGETQYF.

V usage is TRBV27 and J usage is TRBJ1-1; TRBD1 agrees at 9 bases. The germline gives CDR1 MNHEY, CDR2 SMNVEV (reference sequence). The CDR3 contains 18 residues. The J segment lost 7 bases and the V segment lost 6 bases, leaving 21 bases of the junction unmatched. CDR3 region: CASSLGTGTALVRREAFF. The DNA of the CDR3 is TGTGCCAGCAGCTTAGGGACAGGGACGGCCTTGGTACGTCGTGAAGCTTTCTTT.

V gene TRBV7-8 combines with J gene TRBJ1-1; 11 nucleotides agree with TRBD1. CDR3 length: 17 residues. J lost 2 bases, V lost 1 base, and 6 bases had no gene match. Germline assignment: CDR1 SGHVS and CDR2 FQNEAQ. This CDR3 reads CASSLGRDRGVNTEAFF. For the CDR3, the DNA is TGTGCCAGCAGCTTAGGACGGGACAGGGGGGTAAACACTGAAGCTTTCTTT.

This clone was seen only once. One end of the junction is discordant with germline, which a read error may explain. CDR3 bases: TGTGCTAGCAGCTTAGCGTCCGCGGGGGGGCCAAATGAGCAGTTCTTC. Its translation: CASSLASAGGPNEQFF. V is TRBV7-7 and J is TRBJ2-1, with 9 bases matching TRBD2. This CDR3 has 16 residues. Looked up from germline, CDR1 is SSHAT and CDR2 is FNYEAQ (reference sequence).

The V gene is TRBV6-5, the J gene TRBJ1-1; 7 bases are shared with TRBD1. CDR3 length: 14 amino acids. CDR1 and CDR2 from the germline V gene are MNHEY and SVGAGI. Trimming removed 7 bases from V and 4 bases from J; junction bases left unmatched: 9. The CDR3 loop reads CASTFSGTATEAFF. The DNA of the CDR3 is TGTGCCAGCACCTTCTCCGGGACAGCCACTGAAGCTTTCTTT.

V and J are TRBV2 and TRBJ1-5; D ambiguous. Deletions cut 6 bases from V and 4 bases from J, with 13 bases between. Germline CDR1 and CDR2: SNHLY and FYNNEI. The CDR3 spans 14 residues. The CDR3 coding sequence is TGTGCCAGCAGGGAGGATAGGCCGAATCAGCCCCAGCATTTT. Amino acids: CASREDRPNQPQHF.

The J gene is TRBJ2-1, the V gene TRBV7-6; tentative D call: TRBD1 (6 bases). Trimming cost V 2 bases and J 7 bases, with 21 bases left between them. The CDR3 is made up of 17 amino acids. Looked up from germline, CDR1 is SGHVS and CDR2 is FNYEAQ. The CDR3 coding sequence is TGTGCCAGCAGCTTATGGGGGACAAGTTCTACCCTAAATGAGCAGTTCTTC. It encodes CASSLWGTSSTLNEQFF.

J is TRBJ2-2 and V is TRBV30; 8 nucleotides agree with TRBD1. CDR3 length: 15 amino acids. The J segment lost 6 bases and the V segment lost 4 bases, leaving 10 bases of the junction unmatched. CDR1 is GTSNPN and CDR2 is SVGIG in the germline V gene (reference sequence). CDR3 amino acids: CAWKVITGGPGELFF. For the CDR3, the DNA is TGTGCCTGGAAAGTCATCACAGGGGGTCCCGGGGAGCTGTTTTTT.

The V and J genes are TRBV9 and TRBJ2-7; tentatively, D is TRBD1 (5 bases). Germline assignment: CDR1 SGDLS and CDR2 YYNGEE. The CDR3 contains 14 residues. Deletions cut 0 bases from V and 0 bases from J, with 7 bases between. The CDR3 loop is CASSVGDSSYEQYF. In DNA form, the CDR3 reads TGTGCCAGCAGCGTAGGAGACAGCTCCTACGAGCAGTACTTC.

The rearrangement uses TRBV5-1 and TRBJ2-1, with TRBD1 identical over 10 bases. Losses at the gene ends were 2 bases for V and 9 bases for J; bases not matched to a gene: 8. CDR3 length: 15 amino acids. The V gene's germline CDR1 is SGHRS and CDR2 YFSETQ. The CDR3 DNA follows: TGCGCCAGCAGCTTTAAGGGACAGGGGTTTGGTGAGCAGTTCTTC. It encodes CASSFKGQGFGEQFF.